This T cell receptor beta chain was recovered during a study of vaccination and CD4 T cells after COVID-19. The sample's treatment: roughly 11-day PBMC culture with coronavirus spike peptide pools or control peptides (ViraFEST assay). Samples of CD4+ T cells were obtained from the unexposed donor before the COVID-19 pandemic (2011-2018). With peptide pools, ViraFEST first expanded antigen-specific T cells and afterwards sequenced their TCRs. Sequence data for DNA of cultured CD4+ T cells were generated by the Oncomine TCR Beta short-read assay. Genomic DNA was drawn out of CD4+ T cells grown in culture. TCRdb itself ran the PCR reads through MiXCR, one entry per CDR3 protein. The sample holds fewer than 5,500 distinct CDR3 sequences, about 35% seen once. The CDR3 covers 13 residues. Per the germline V gene, CDR1 is MNHNS and CDR2 is SASEGT. Trimming pared 9 bases from V and 7 bases from J, leaving 18 bases between.

With respect to this clonotype: Its specificity is unknown.

The receptor comes from a human donor in good health. The specimen was CD4+ T cells from blood, cultured in vitro. V gene TRBV6-1 combines with J gene TRBJ1-1; D is possibly TRBD1 (5 bases). As DNA, the CDR3 is TGTGCCAGTTCGGGCAGACAGCTAAGTGAAGCTTTCTTT. Its translation: CASSGRQLSEAFF.